This TCR beta chain was profiled in a study of blood T cell repertoires in COVID-19. Study-wide background: The United States, Italy and Spain provided the acute and convalescent COVID-19 samples.

Method: immunoSEQ multiplex PCR; TCRdb's copy keeps in-frame clones and lacks some. Of over 350,000 clones in the sample, around nine tenths are singletons; the top ten hold around 10%. Recovery among Cohort 3 donors was established by two negative PCRs, clearance, or symptom resolution. This CDR3 contains 13 residues. V was pared by 2 bases and J by 7 bases, with 12 bases between. Germline loops: CDR1 SGHDT, CDR2 YYEEEE. Sequenced input: PBMCs or T cells enriched from blood (not recorded which). The V and J genes are TRBV5-6 and TRBJ1-1; D call uncertain. This clonotype was obtained from a woman aged 45-65 years who had recovered from COVID-19. In nucleotides, the CDR3 is TGTGCCAGCAGCTTTGGAGGACGGGGTGAAGCTTTCTTT. Protein product: CASSFGGRGEAFF.